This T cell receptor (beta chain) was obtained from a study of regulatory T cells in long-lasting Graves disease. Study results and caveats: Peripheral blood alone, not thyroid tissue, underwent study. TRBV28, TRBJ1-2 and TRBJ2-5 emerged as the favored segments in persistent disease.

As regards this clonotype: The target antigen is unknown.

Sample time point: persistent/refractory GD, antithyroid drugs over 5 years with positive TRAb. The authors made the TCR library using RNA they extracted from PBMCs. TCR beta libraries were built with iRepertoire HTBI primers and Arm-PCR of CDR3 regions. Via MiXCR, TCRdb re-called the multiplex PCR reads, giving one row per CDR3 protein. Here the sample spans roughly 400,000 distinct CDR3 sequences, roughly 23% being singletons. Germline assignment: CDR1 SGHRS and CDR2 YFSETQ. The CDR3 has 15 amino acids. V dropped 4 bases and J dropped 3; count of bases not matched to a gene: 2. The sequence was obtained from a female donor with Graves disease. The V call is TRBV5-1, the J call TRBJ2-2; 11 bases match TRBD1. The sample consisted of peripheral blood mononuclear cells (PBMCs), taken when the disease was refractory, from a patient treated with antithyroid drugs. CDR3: CASSEGQGDTGELFF. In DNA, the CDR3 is TGCGCCAGCAGCGAGGGACAGGGGGACACCGGGGAGCTGTTTTTT. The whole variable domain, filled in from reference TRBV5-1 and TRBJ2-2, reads KAGVTQTPRYLIKTRGQQVTLSCSPISGHRSVSWYQQTPGQGLQFLFEYFSETQRNKGNFPGRFSGRQFSNSRSEMNVSTLELGDSALYLCASSEGQGDTGELFFGEGSRLTVL.